The source of this T cell receptor (beta chain) is a study of blood T cell repertoires in COVID-19. Germline CDR1 and CDR2: KGHSH and LQKENI. The length of the CDR3 is 16 residues. V shed 3 bases and J shed 4 bases, with 16 bases lying between them. Produced via immunoSEQ multiplex PCR; TCRdb's table is partial and in-frame only. The table records 200,000 to 300,000 clones, about four fifths of them present only once. This chain uses TRBV18 with TRBJ1-5; D remains unclear. Sequenced sample: peripheral blood. This TCR was sampled from a woman of 80 years or more with acute or convalescent COVID-19. CDR3 sequence reads: CASSPLAADFNQPQHF. The CDR3 coding sequence is TGTGCCAGCTCACCCCTAGCGGCAGACTTTAATCAGCCCCAGCATTTT.